This T cell receptor beta chain was captured by sequencing in a study of blood T cells in healthy people across ages. Total RNA extracted from each sample amounted to at least 5.5 micrograms. With a J-beta primer mix and a sample-barcoded 5' primer, a second PCR ran 7 to 11 cycles. One entry per CDR3 protein results from TCRdb running MiXCR on the 5' RACE reads. The table includes 700,000 or so distinct CDR3 sequences, over 40% detected once. A note on this clonotype: Antigen specificity is unknown.

Study results and limitations: Aged donors had fewer naive CD4+ cells and lower diversity than long-lived donors.

The receptor comes from a man at least 80 years old in good health. Sequenced input: blood.

The CDR3 sequence: CASSLAPTENTEAFF. The DNA of the CDR3 is TGTGCCAGCTCACTCGCCCCGACAGAGAACACTGAAGCTTTCTTT. The chain recombines TRBV18 with TRBJ1-1; possibly TRBD1 for D (5 bases). V was cut by 4 bases and J by 1 base, with 13 bases left in between. CDR3 length: 15 amino acids. Per the germline V gene, CDR1 is KGHSH and CDR2 is LQKENI. Looking up the rest from reference TRBV18 and TRBJ1-1 gives the full variable domain: NAGVMQNPRHLVRRRGQEARLRCSPMKGHSHVYWYRQLPEEGLKFMVYLQKENIIDESGMPKERFSAEFPKEGPSILRIQQVVRGDSAAYFCASSLAPTENTEAFFGQGTRLTVV.